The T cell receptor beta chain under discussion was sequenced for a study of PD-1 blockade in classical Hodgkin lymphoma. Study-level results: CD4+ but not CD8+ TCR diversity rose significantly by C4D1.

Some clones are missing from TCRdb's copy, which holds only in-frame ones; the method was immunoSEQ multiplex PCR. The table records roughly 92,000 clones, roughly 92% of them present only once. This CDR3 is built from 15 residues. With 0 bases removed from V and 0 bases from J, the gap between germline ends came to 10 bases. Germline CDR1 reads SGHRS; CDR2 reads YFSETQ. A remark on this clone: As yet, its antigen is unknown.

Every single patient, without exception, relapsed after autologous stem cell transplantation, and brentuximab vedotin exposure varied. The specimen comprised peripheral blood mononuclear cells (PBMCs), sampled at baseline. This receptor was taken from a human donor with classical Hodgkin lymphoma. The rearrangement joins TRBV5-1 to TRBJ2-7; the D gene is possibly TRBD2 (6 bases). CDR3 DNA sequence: TGCGCCAGCAGCTTGGAGGTCGGGAGCTCCTACGAGCAGTACTTC. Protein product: CASSLEVGSSYEQYF.